This T cell receptor (beta chain) was found in a study of T cell responses to AZD1222 COVID-19 vaccine. Study observations and caveats: The donor cohort was predominantly white British with a female majority, and clonal diversity may have been underestimated. Nearly half of unique spike-specific TCRs reportedly avoided B.1.351 and B.1.1.7 mutated regions.

Notes on this clone: Its antigen remains unidentified.

The CDR3 length is 14 residues. CDR1 SEHNR and CDR2 FQNEAQ come from the germline V gene (reference sequence). J lost 8 bases, V lost 5 bases, and 11 bases had no gene match. The table came from immunoSEQ multiplex PCR; TCRdb's copy has only in-frame clones and leaves some out. The sample shows under 95,000 clones, about nine tenths of them seen only once. The chain couples TRBV7-9 to TRBJ1-2; 7 bases align to TRBD1. The receptor's source is an adult in good health. The sample consisted of peripheral blood, taken on day 0 of AZD1222 vaccination. CDR3 residues: CASSRQGMAGGYTF. For the CDR3, the DNA is TGTGCCAGCAGCCGACAGGGAATGGCAGGGGGCTACACCTTC.